These 21 T cell receptor beta chains were all obtained from the same sample, sequenced in a study of cytomegalovirus exposure and HLA in healthy donors. PCR amplification relied on 60 Vbeta primers (plus 13 Jbeta primers). Libraries were prepared by immunoSEQ multiplex PCR; TCRdb keeps only in-frame clonotypes and omits some of them. The data hold 150,000 to 200,000 clones, with 55% to 80% observed a single time. Material: PBMCs. These receptors all come from a woman between 18 and 29 years old in good health and CMV-seropositive.

CDR3 sequence (DNA): TGTGCTAGTGGTTTGACTGGTGGAGCGGGAGCCTACGAGCAGTACTTC. It is translated as CASGLTGGAGAYEQYF. The chain combines TRBV12-5 with TRBJ2-7; 8 nucleotides agree with TRBD2. The germline V gene has CDR1 LGHNT and CDR2 FRNRAP. CDR3 length: 16 residues. J was trimmed by 2 bases and V by 2 bases; bases with no gene match: 8.

The V and J genes are TRBV9 and TRBJ2-7, with TRBD2 identical over 7 bases. Germline V CDR1 and CDR2: SGDLS, YYNGEE. J was trimmed by 6 bases and V by 0 bases; bases with no gene match: 3. The CDR3 extends over 13 amino acids. CDR3 region: CASSVGGGSEQYF. The CDR3 DNA is TGTGCCAGCAGCGTAGGGGGCGGGAGCGAGCAGTACTTC.

This clone was recorded once. V gene TRBV30 combines with J gene TRBJ2-7; 9 positions match TRBD2. Germline CDR1 and CDR2: GTSNPN and SVGIG (reference sequence). V lost 5 bases to trimming and J lost 1 base; unmatched junction nucleotides: 12. This CDR3 comprises 16 residues. The CDR3 sequence is CAWEAGGLLGSYEQYF. In DNA, the CDR3 is TGTGCCTGGGAAGCGGGGGGCCTGCTTGGATCCTACGAGCAGTACTTC.

This clone was recorded once. V gene TRBV18 combines with J gene TRBJ2-5; 8 positions agree with TRBD1. The CDR3 length is 15 residues. Trimming removed 3 bases from V and 3 bases from J; junction bases left unmatched: 6. In germline, CDR1 is KGHSH, CDR2 LQKENI. CDR3 sequence (DNA): TGTGCCAGCTCACCTAGACAGGGGCCAGAAGAGACCCAGTACTTC. The encoded protein is CASSPRQGPEETQYF.

The gene calls are TRBV18 and TRBJ2-7; a possible D gene is TRBD2 (5 bases). There are 16 residues in the CDR3. CDR1 is KGHSH, CDR2 LQKENI, per germline. V was shortened by 0 bases and J by 3 bases, with 15 bases between the two germline ends. CDR3 in DNA: TGTGCCAGCTCACCACCGGCGAGGGCCTCCAGCTACGAGCAGTACTTC. This gives the protein CASSPPARASSYEQYF.

V and J are TRBV5-1 and TRBJ1-2; TRBD1 might be the D (6 bases). V lost 3 bases to trimming and J lost 6 bases, with 12 bases between them. CDR3 size: 13 residues. Germline CDR1 reads SGHRS; CDR2 reads YFSETQ. CDR3 in DNA: TGCGCCAGCAGCTGGGGACAACCTGATGGCTACACCTTC. It yields the protein CASSWGQPDGYTF.

The V and J genes are TRBV18 and TRBJ1-4; a possible D gene is TRBD1 (6 bases). V lost 8 bases and J lost 7, with 20 bases in between. The CDR3 contains 15 residues. Germline CDR1 KGHSH, CDR2 LQKENI. The CDR3 is CASTQTRGASEKLFF. The CDR3 nucleotides read TGTGCCAGCACCCAAACGCGGGGGGCTAGTGAAAAACTGTTTTTT.

The J gene is TRBJ2-2, the V gene TRBV7-3; possible D gene TRBD1, 6 bases. Germline V CDR1 and CDR2: SGHTA, FQGTGA. V was pared by 3 bases and J by 5 bases, with 13 bases between. The CDR3 is 15 residues long. The CDR3 sequence: CASSLSGQRTGELFF. The CDR3 DNA is TGTGCCAGCAGCTTGAGTGGACAGAGAACCGGGGAGCTGTTTTTT.

This rearrangement joins TRBV29-1 to TRBJ2-2; perhaps TRBD2 as D (5 bases). Deletions cut 8 bases from V and 0 bases from J, with 16 bases between. The CDR3 is made up of 15 amino acids. Germline CDR1 SQVTM, CDR2 ANQGSEA. The CDR3 DNA follows: TGCAGCATTGCCGGCGAGGGAGCGAACACCGGGGAGCTGTTTTTT. It specifies CSIAGEGANTGELFF.

The chain has TRBV29-1 and TRBJ2-2; TRBD2 matches at 8 bases. J lost 9 bases, V lost 6 bases, and 6 bases had no gene match. The CDR3 is 12 residues long. Germline values: CDR1 SQVTM, CDR2 ANQGSEA. CDR3 region: CSVVSGARELFF. In DNA, the CDR3 is TGCAGCGTCGTTAGCGGGGCGAGGGAGCTGTTTTTT.

A few counts support this clone. The chain is built from TRBV7-3 and TRBJ2-2; no reliable D call. This CDR3 region has 16 residues. The germline gives CDR1 SGHTA, CDR2 FQGTGA. Deletions cut 5 bases from V and 0 bases from J, with 13 bases between. Here the CDR3 DNA reads TGTGCCAGCAGCGCGGTCCTCCGGCCGAACACCGGGGAGCTGTTTTTT. Encoded protein: CASSAVLRPNTGELFF.

This chain's CDR3 is CASSLSSAGGFETQYF. For the CDR3, the DNA is TGTGCCAGCAGCTTATCGTCGGCGGGGGGGTTTGAGACCCAGTACTTC. V gene TRBV7-3 combines with J gene TRBJ2-5; TRBD2 matches 9 bases. CDR1 and CDR2 (germline): SGHTA, FQGTGA. Germline trimming cut 2 bases from V and 5 bases from J; bases unmatched to any gene: 9. The CDR3 totals 16 residues.

The rearrangement joins TRBV15 to TRBJ2-7; TRBD2 agrees at 7 bases. This CDR3 has 15 residues. Germline CDR1 is LNHNV and CDR2 is YYDKDF (reference sequence). V shed 0 bases, J shed 2 bases, and the junction held 4 bases outside the gene matches. The CDR3 is CATSREAGVPYEQYF. The DNA for the CDR3 is TGTGCCACCAGCAGAGAGGCGGGGGTCCCCTACGAGCAGTACTTC.

This clone was observed a few times. V usage is TRBV28 and J usage is TRBJ2-7; 12 nucleotides line up with TRBD2. The V gene end was trimmed by 4 bases and the J gene end by 6 bases; junction bases not matched to a gene: 7. The CDR3 is 15 amino acids. The germline V gene has CDR1 MDHEN and CDR2 SYDVKM. CDR3 residues: CASSSETSGRSEQYF. The CDR3, as DNA: TGTGCCAGCAGTTCTGAGACTAGCGGGAGAAGCGAGCAGTACTTC. Together with reference TRBV28 and TRBJ2-7, the CDR3 gives the full variable domain: DVKVTQSSRYLVKRTGEKVFLECVQDMDHENMFWYRQDPGLGLRLIYFSYDVKMKEKGDIPEGYSVSREKKERFSLILESASTNQTSMYLCASSSETSGRSEQYFGPGTRLTVT.

V and J are TRBV20-1 and TRBJ2-1; 7 positions match TRBD1. The V and J ends lost 5 bases and 12 bases, in that order; junction bases with no gene match: 7. The CDR3 sequence is 11 residues long. Germline V CDR1 and CDR2: DFQATT, SNEGSKA (reference sequence). The CDR3 sequence is CSAHSRDRQFF. CDR3 DNA sequence: TGCAGTGCTCACTCCCGGGACAGGCAGTTCTTC.

The rearrangement links TRBV28 to TRBJ2-6, with a possible D match to TRBD1 (5 bases). Trimming stripped 6 bases from V and 0 bases from J, with 9 bases between. Germline CDR1 MDHEN, CDR2 SYDVKM. The CDR3 length is 15 residues. This chain's CDR3 is CASSRDPSGANVLTF. The CDR3 nucleotides read TGTGCCAGCAGCAGGGATCCCTCTGGGGCCAACGTCCTGACTTTC.

The chain is built from TRBV7-8 and TRBJ2-7; D is undetermined. CDR3 length: 14 amino acids. Looked up from germline, CDR1 is SGHVS and CDR2 is FQNEAQ. Trimming cost V 1 base and J 5 bases, with 12 bases left between them. The CDR3: CASSLVMGQNEQYF. The DNA for the CDR3 is TGTGCCAGCAGCTTAGTCATGGGCCAAAACGAGCAGTACTTC.

This chain joins TRBV28 and TRBJ1-1; a possible D gene is TRBD1 (6 bases). Trimming removed 3 bases at V and 3 bases at J, with 14 bases between. This CDR3 spans 15 amino acids. Germline loops: CDR1 MDHEN, CDR2 SYDVKM. The DNA for the CDR3 is TGTGCCAGCAGTTTCTTCGGGACAATATACACTGAAGCTTTCTTT. The encoded protein is CASSFFGTIYTEAFF.

The chain employs TRBV27 and TRBJ2-7, with D possibly TRBD2 on 5 matching bases. The CDR3 has 15 residues. Trimming removed 6 bases from V and 1 base from J, with 16 bases in between. Germline V CDR1 and CDR2: MNHEY, SMNVEV (reference sequence). The CDR3 DNA is TGTGCCAGCAGCCCCGGAAAGGAGGCTTCCTACGAGCAGTACTTC. This sequence encodes CASSPGKEASYEQYF.

The chain employs TRBV5-6 and TRBJ1-2; 7 bases agree with TRBD1. There are 16 residues in the CDR3. Germline CDR1 and CDR2: SGHDT and YYEEEE. V lost 2 bases, J lost 8 bases, and 15 bases stayed unmatched. The CDR3 protein is CASSFTPTGTLFGYTF. CDR3 sequence (DNA): TGTGCCAGCAGCTTCACACCGACAGGGACTCTTTTCGGCTACACCTTC. Full variable domain (missing parts from reference TRBV5-6 and TRBJ1-2): DAGVTQSPTHLIKTRGQQVTLRCSPKSGHDTVSWYQQALGQGPQFIFQYYEEEERQRGNFPDRFSGHQFPNYSSELNVNALLLGDSALYLCASSFTPTGTLFGYTFGSGTRLTVV.

The chain joins TRBV19 to TRBJ2-7, with TRBD2 as a possible D gene (5 bases). CDR1 is LNHDA and CDR2 is SQIVND in the germline V gene (reference sequence). V lost 2 bases, J lost 3 bases, and 8 bases lay in between. CDR3 length: 13 residues. CDR3 DNA sequence: TGTGCCAGTAGTATAAACGGGGTCTACGAGCAGTACTTC. Translation: CASSINGVYEQYF.